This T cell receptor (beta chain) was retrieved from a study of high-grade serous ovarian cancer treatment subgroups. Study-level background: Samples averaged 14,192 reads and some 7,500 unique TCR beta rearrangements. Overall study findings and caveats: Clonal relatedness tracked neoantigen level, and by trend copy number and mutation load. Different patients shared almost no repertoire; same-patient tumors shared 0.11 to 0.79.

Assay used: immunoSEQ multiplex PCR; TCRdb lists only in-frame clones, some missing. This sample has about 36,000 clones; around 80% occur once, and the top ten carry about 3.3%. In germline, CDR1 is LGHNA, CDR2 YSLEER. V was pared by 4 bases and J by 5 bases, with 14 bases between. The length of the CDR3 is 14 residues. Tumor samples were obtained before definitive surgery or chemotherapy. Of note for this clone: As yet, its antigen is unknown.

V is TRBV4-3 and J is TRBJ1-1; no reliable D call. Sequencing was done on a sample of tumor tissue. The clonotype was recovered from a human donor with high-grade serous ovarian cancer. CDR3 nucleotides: TGCGCCAGCAGCCTCAACGGGGTGGTGACTGAAGCTTTCTTT. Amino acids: CASSLNGVVTEAFF.